This is a list of T cell receptor beta chains from one sample in a study of T cells after posttransplantation cyclophosphamide. The table came from immunoSEQ multiplex PCR; TCRdb's copy has only in-frame clones and leaves some out. The table records 9,000 to 13,000 clones, roughly 80% of them present only once. Sequences were derived from PBMCs, sampled after allogeneic stem cell transplant with posttransplant cyclophosphamide. Receptors were obtained from a female patient aged 50 to 60 who received an allogeneic stem cell transplant from a related donor, was CMV-positive, and had no GVHD. Some T cells may be supplied by the graft donor. The CDR3 runs from the conserved cysteine through the conserved F or W. The D gene is left open where the match is weak. Clone size is shown for a subset of rows, as once, few, many or a class of expanded clone.

TRBV19	NA	TRBJ1-6	NA	CAPPTQGKSKSPLHF	TGTGCCCCCCCCACACAGGGCAAGTCAAAATCACCCCTCCACTTT
TRBV5-1	TRBD2	TRBJ2-1	NA	CASSLATSGNEQFF	TGCGCCAGCAGCTTGGCAACTAGCGGCAATGAGCAGTTCTTC
TRBV7-9	NA	TRBJ1-5	NA	CASSSGDGGNNQPQHF	TGTGCCAGCAGCTCTGGGGACGGGGGAAACAATCAGCCCCAGCATTTT
TRBV2	NA	TRBJ1-5	NA	CASSEGQSNQPQHF	TGTGCCAGCAGTGAAGGACAGAGCAATCAGCCCCAGCATTTT
TRBV7-3	NA	TRBJ2-4	NA	CASSSGDSRAIQYF	TGTGCCAGCAGCTCGGGGGACAGCCGGGCCATTCAGTACTTC
TRBV29-1	NA	TRBJ1-3	NA	CSVSRESSGNTIYF	TGCAGCGTGTCGCGTGAGAGCTCTGGAAACACCATATATTTT
TRBV5-6	NA	TRBJ1-1	NA	CASSLAGGSEAFF	TGTGCCAGCAGCTTGGCGGGGGGGTCCGAAGCTTTCTTT
TRBV7-3	NA	TRBJ1-6	NA	CASSPRLNSPLHF	TGTGCCAGCAGCCCCCGACTTAATTCACCCCTCCACTTT
TRBV6-1	TRBD1	TRBJ2-6	NA	CASSEGQGASGANVLTF	TGTGCCAGCAGTGAAGGACAGGGGGCCTCTGGGGCCAACGTCCTGACTTTC
TRBV5-8	TRBD1	TRBJ2-3	NA	CATKPQGGTDTQYF	TGTGCCACCAAACCACAGGGGGGCACAGATACGCAGTATTTT
TRBV2	NA	TRBJ2-7	once	CASSEENEQYF	TGTGCCAGCTCTGAGGAGAACGAGCAGTACTTC
TRBV4-1	TRBD1	TRBJ1-2	NA	CASSRGRGQGGNGYTF	TGCGCCAGCAGCCGGGGAAGGGGACAGGGGGGGAATGGCTACACCTTC
TRBV27	NA	TRBJ1-2	NA	CASSFLGFYGYTF	TGTGCCAGCAGTTTTCTCGGTTTCTATGGCTACACCTTC
TRBV5-1	NA	TRBJ2-3	NA	CASSLGQLASTQYF	TGCGCCAGCAGCTTGGGACAACTAGCATCTACGCAGTATTTT
TRBV4-2	NA	TRBJ2-1	NA	CASSQVSLTGDNEQFF	TGTGCCAGCAGCCAAGTTAGTCTAACGGGGGATAATGAGCAGTTCTTC
TRBV5-5	TRBD1	TRBJ1-2	NA	CASSLDGRGRVGYTF	TGTGCCAGCAGCTTGGACGGCAGGGGGCGAGTCGGCTACACCTTC
TRBV9	TRBD1	TRBJ2-7	NA	CASSVQWDSPTYEQYF	TGTGCCAGCAGCGTACAGTGGGACAGTCCTACCTACGAGCAGTACTTC
TRBV7-3	NA	TRBJ2-2	NA	CASSLRTTNTGELFF	TGTGCCAGCAGCTTGCGGACTACCAACACCGGGGAGCTGTTTTTT
TRBV27	TRBD1	TRBJ2-7	NA	CASSWDSSYEQYF	TGTGCCAGCAGTTGGGACAGCTCCTACGAGCAGTACTTC
TRBV30	NA	TRBJ1-1	NA	CAWRLLPNTEAFF	TGTGCCTGGAGATTGCTACCGAACACTGAAGCTTTCTTT
TRBV5-8	NA	TRBJ2-5	NA	CASSLVRGETQYF	TGTGCCAGCAGCTTGGTTCGAGGAGAGACCCAGTACTTC
TRBV18	TRBD1	TRBJ1-1	NA	CASSPTGQSYEAFF	TGTGCCAGCTCACCGACGGGACAGAGCTATGAAGCTTTCTTT
TRBV7-9	TRBD1	TRBJ1-2	NA	CASSLSGTGTYWSYGYTF	TGTGCCAGCAGCTTAAGTGGGACAGGGACGTACTGGAGCTATGGCTACACCTTC
TRBV19	TRBD1	TRBJ1-5	NA	CASSITGGVNQPQHF	TGTGCCAGTAGTATTACAGGGGGCGTCAATCAGCCCCAGCATTTT
TRBV7-9	TRBD1	TRBJ1-2	NA	CASSLRDRDGGGYTF	TGTGCCAGCAGCTTAAGGGACAGGGATGGAGGCGGCTACACCTTC
TRBV5-1	TRBD2	TRBJ2-7	NA	CASSQTSGSYYEQYF	TGCGCCAGCAGCCAGACTAGCGGGAGCTACTACGAGCAGTACTTC
TRBV7-2	NA	TRBJ2-7	NA	CASSLDLLGTTRPYEQYF	TGTGCCAGCAGCTTAGATCTGCTGGGGACAACCCGACCCTACGAGCAGTACTTC
TRBV15	TRBD2	TRBJ2-3	NA	CATSREGLAGLTDTQYF	TGTGCCACCAGCAGAGAGGGACTAGCGGGGTTGACAGATACGCAGTATTTT
TRBV19	TRBD1	TRBJ2-7	once	CASSSQGTGHYEQYF	TGTGCCAGTAGCAGCCAGGGGACAGGTCACTACGAGCAGTACTTC
TRBV10-3	TRBD1	TRBJ1-3	NA	CAISVGDRAGNTIYF	TGTGCCATCAGTGTGGGGGACAGGGCTGGAAACACCATATATTTT
TRBV4-3	TRBD1	TRBJ2-3	NA	CASSRSGQVESDTQYF	TGCGCCAGCAGCCGATCGGGACAGGTGGAATCGGATACGCAGTATTTT
TRBV2	TRBD1	TRBJ1-1	NA	CASSVDRGRWEAFF	TGTGCCAGCAGTGTAGACAGGGGGCGGTGGGAAGCTTTCTTT
TRBV2	TRBD1	TRBJ2-4	NA	CASRTGPPEGQYF	TGTGCCAGCCGGACAGGGCCCCCCGAGGGTCAGTACTTC
TRBV25-1	NA	TRBJ1-5	NA	CASSELGGSHQPQHF	TGTGCCAGCAGTGAATTGGGAGGCTCACATCAGCCCCAGCATTTT
TRBV6-5	NA	TRBJ2-5	NA	CASSYKETQETQYF	TGTGCCAGCAGTTACAAGGAGACCCAAGAGACCCAGTACTTC
TRBV5-6	NA	TRBJ2-3	NA	CASSLVFSRMVGDTQYF	TGTGCCAGCAGCTTGGTATTCTCTAGGATGGTGGGAGATACGCAGTATTTT
TRBV15	TRBD1	TRBJ2-2	NA	CATSRGDSHTGELFF	TGTGCCACCAGCAGAGGGGACAGCCACACCGGGGAGCTGTTTTTT
TRBV6-6	TRBD1	TRBJ1-5	few	CASNLQGADNQPQHF	TGTGCCAGCAACCTACAGGGGGCGGACAATCAGCCCCAGCATTTT
TRBV30	TRBD1	TRBJ2-7	NA	CAWSTGTEYYEQYF	TGTGCCTGGAGCACCGGGACAGAATACTACGAGCAGTACTTC
TRBV29-1	TRBD1	TRBJ1-2	NA	CSVGTDNNYGYTF	TGCAGCGTCGGGACAGACAATAACTATGGCTACACCTTC
TRBV19	NA	TRBJ2-7	NA	CASSYRQEGKEQYF	TGTGCCAGTAGTTACAGGCAAGAAGGGAAAGAGCAGTACTTC
TRBV27	TRBD2	TRBJ2-5	few	CASSLFHTIAGGRRETQYF	TGTGCCAGCAGTTTATTCCACACCATAGCGGGGGGGCGACGGGAGACCCAGTACTTC
TRBV29-1	NA	TRBJ2-3	NA	CSVAGGAGDTQYF	TGCAGCGTTGCTGGGGGGGCGGGAGATACGCAGTATTTT
TRBV2	NA	TRBJ2-1	NA	CASSELGGGNEQFF	TGTGCCAGCAGTGAACTGGGGGGTGGGAATGAGCAGTTCTTC
TRBV30	NA	TRBJ1-1	NA	CAWSRGKNTEAFF	TGTGCCTGGAGTAGGGGGAAGAACACTGAAGCTTTCTTT
TRBV5-1	NA	TRBJ1-1	NA	CASSLYSGLNTEAFF	TGCGCCAGCAGCTTGTATTCAGGTTTGAACACTGAAGCTTTCTTT
TRBV4-2	TRBD2	TRBJ2-5	NA	CASSQDQSVAGGQETQYF	TGTGCCAGCAGCCAAGATCAATCCGTAGCGGGGGGGCAAGAGACCCAGTACTTC
TRBV4-3	TRBD2	TRBJ2-7	NA	CASSHSFSGETYEQYF	TGCGCCAGCAGCCACTCATTTAGCGGGGAGACCTACGAGCAGTACTTC
TRBV5-1	NA	TRBJ1-6	few	CASRTDNNSPLHF	TGCGCCAGCAGAACTGACAATAATTCACCCCTCCACTTT
TRBV9	NA	TRBJ2-2	medium-sized	CASSPPTGGSGELFF	TGTGCCAGCAGCCCACCGACTGGGGGGTCCGGGGAGCTGTTTTTT
TRBV19	TRBD2	TRBJ2-1	NA	CASSPSGGSYNEQFF	TGTGCCAGTAGTCCTAGCGGGGGTTCCTACAATGAGCAGTTCTTC
TRBV4-3	NA	TRBJ1-4	NA	CASSQGDMGNEKLFF	TGCGCCAGCAGCCAAGGGGACATGGGGAATGAAAAACTGTTTTTT
TRBV30	NA	TRBJ1-1	NA	CAWSVSPNTEAFF	TGTGCCTGGAGTGTTTCCCCTAACACTGAAGCTTTCTTT
TRBV5-1	TRBD2	TRBJ2-1	NA	CASSLGTSGDYNEQFF	TGCGCCAGCAGCTTAGGGACTAGCGGGGACTACAATGAGCAGTTCTTC
TRBV27	TRBD2	TRBJ2-7	once	CASSRSGGAYEQYF	TGTGCCAGCAGTCGTAGCGGGGGGGCCTACGAGCAGTACTTC
TRBV29-1	TRBD1	TRBJ2-7	NA	CSAGAGGLVEQYF	TGCAGCGCCGGGGCAGGGGGTTTGGTCGAGCAGTACTTC